This T cell receptor (beta chain) stems from a study of human T cells and chemical hapten exposure. Study overall: Small pooled library volume differences chiefly drove per-sample TCR yield variation.

Time point in this sample: healthy volunteer bleed at 6 weeks. Total RNA was isolated from unfractionated whole blood. The CDR3 spans 15 residues. The V end was cut by 0 bases, the J end by 1 base, with 7 bases between. CDR1 is LGHNA and CDR2 is YSLEER in the germline V gene. TCRdb reanalysed the RACE reads using MiXCR and keeps one entry per CDR3 protein. The repertoire holds some 78,000 distinct CDR3 sequences, over 6.5% seen once, with under 2% in the top ten. J is TRBJ1-5 and V is TRBV4-3; the D is unclear. The receptor's source is a male donor in good health. Some clones in this sample may be carry-over from other donors' samples. The sequenced material came from whole blood. The CDR3 bases are TGCGCCAGCAGCCAAGATTGGGTCAGCAATCAGCCCCAGCATTTT. This codes for CASSQDWVSNQPQHF.